These T cell receptor beta chains were read from a single sample in a study of high-grade serous ovarian cancer treatment subgroups. Produced via immunoSEQ multiplex PCR; TCRdb's table is partial and in-frame only. The table lists about 1,900 clones, roughly 80% of them singletons. The sequenced sample was tumor tissue. The receptors were gathered from a human donor with high-grade serous ovarian cancer. Each CDR3 is given with its conserved first and last residue. A D gene is named only where the DNA matches it firmly. Clone size, where shown, is once, few, many, or a class for clones that have expanded.

D	V	size	J	CDR3	DNA
TRBD2	TRBV15	-	TRBJ2-3	CATSRYDSGTRDTQYF	TGTGCCACCAGCAGATACGATAGCGGGACTAGGGATACGCAGTATTTT
-	TRBV27	-	TRBJ1-6	CASSFRAEYNSPLHF	TGTGCCAGCAGTTTTAGGGCAGAGTATAATTCACCCCTCCACTTT
-	TRBV4-1	-	TRBJ2-3	CASSQEGAGRTDTQYF	TGCGCCAGCAGCCAAGAGGGAGCAGGGAGGACAGATACGCAGTATTTT
TRBD1	TRBV29-1	-	TRBJ1-1	CSVSDRVDTEAFF	TGCAGCGTATCGGACAGGGTCGACACTGAAGCTTTCTTT
-	TRBV9	-	TRBJ2-3	CASSADYSPTDTQYF	TGTGCCAGCAGCGCCGACTATTCGCCCACAGATACGCAGTATTTT
TRBD1	TRBV29-1	-	TRBJ1-2	CSVNRGNGYTF	TGCAGCGTTAACAGGGGAAATGGCTACACCTTC
-	TRBV29-1	-	TRBJ1-2	CSVVAGDGYTF	TGCAGCGTTGTCGCGGGGGATGGCTACACCTTC
-	TRBV6-1	-	TRBJ1-5	CASSVPPDRRANQPQHF	TGTGCCAGCAGTGTCCCCCCCGACAGGAGGGCAAATCAGCCCCAGCATTTT
TRBD2	TRBV10-3	once	TRBJ2-1	CATGTSGRIYNEQFF	TGTGCCACCGGGACTAGCGGGCGTATTTACAATGAGCAGTTCTTC
-	TRBV7-9	-	TRBJ1-2	CASGTEGYTF	TGTGCCAGCGGCACGGAGGGCTACACCTTC
-	TRBV7-6	-	TRBJ2-7	CASSLVNEQYF	TGTGCCAGCAGCTTAGTGAACGAGCAGTACTTC
-	TRBV27	-	TRBJ2-7	CATRAAGTYEQYF	TGTGCCACCCGGGCGGCGGGGACCTACGAGCAGTACTTC
-	TRBV28	-	TRBJ2-3	CASSFLTDTQYF	TGTGCCAGCAGTTTTCTCACAGATACGCAGTATTTT
-	TRBV18	-	TRBJ2-6	CASSPVAGTGANVLTF	TGTGCCAGCTCACCGGTCGCGGGGACCGGGGCCAACGTCCTGACTTTC
TRBD1	TRBV5-4	-	TRBJ1-6	CASSPDRDGGSPLHF	TGTGCCAGCAGCCCGGACAGGGACGGAGGCTCACCCCTCCACTTT
-	TRBV5-1	-	TRBJ2-1	CASSLTQNNEQFF	TGCGCCAGCAGCTTGACACAAAACAATGAGCAGTTCTTC
TRBD1	TRBV11-2	-	TRBJ1-6	CASSHGQGGYDSPLHF	TGTGCCAGCAGCCATGGACAGGGGGGGTACGATTCACCCCTCCACTTT
TRBD2	TRBV5-1	-	TRBJ2-7	CASSLEIGGAWYEQYF	TGCGCCAGCAGCTTGGAGATCGGGGGGGCATGGTACGAGCAGTACTTC
-	TRBV5-4	-	TRBJ1-2	CASSSRHTPGTNGYTF	TGTGCCAGCAGTTCTCGCCATACACCCGGAACTAATGGCTACACCTTC
TRBD1	TRBV5-6	-	TRBJ1-2	CASSWDGQGSNYGYTF	TGTGCCAGCAGCTGGGACGGACAGGGCAGTAACTATGGCTACACCTTC
-	TRBV19	-	TRBJ1-6	CASTQMGGLFRPNSPLHF	TGTGCCAGTACTCAAATGGGGGGGTTATTCCGGCCTAATTCACCCCTCCACTTT
-	TRBV20-1	-	TRBJ2-1	CSAGATNEQFF	TGCAGTGCAGGGGCCACCAATGAGCAGTTCTTC
TRBD2	TRBV7-2	-	TRBJ2-2	CASSRGGEGGELFF	TGTGCCAGCAGCCGGGGGGGCGAGGGCGGGGAGCTGTTTTTT
-	TRBV5-1	-	TRBJ1-6	CASSLDGLGQSYNSPLHF	TGCGCCAGCAGCTTGGATGGTCTGGGTCAGTCCTATAATTCACCCCTCCACTTT
-	TRBV4-2	-	TRBJ2-3	CASSQDRQATDTQYF	TGTGCCAGCAGCCAAGATCGACAGGCCACAGATACGCAGTATTTT
-	TRBV6-4	-	TRBJ2-3	CASSGKSTDTQYF	TGTGCCAGCAGTGGGAAGAGCACAGATACGCAGTATTTT
-	TRBV19	-	TRBJ1-5	CASRVGPQPQHF	TGTGCCAGCAGGGTAGGCCCTCAGCCCCAGCATTTT